The clone carrying this T cell receptor beta chain was counted a few times. What it recognizes is unknown. Four subsets defined by CD45RA and CD27 were sorted after CD3, CD4, CD8 and live/dead staining. Two oligonucleotides, mixed equimolar, formed the beta constant-region primer covering TRBC1 and TRBC2. Using its own MiXCR run on the UMI-ligation and nested PCR reads, TCRdb lists one record per CDR3 protein. The sample holds 130,000 to 150,000 distinct CDR3 sequences; more than 15% are singletons and the top ten take roughly 0.14%. The data originate from a study of naive and memory T cell subsets. Overall study results and limits: In CD4 and CD8 cells, diversity dropped from naive through EMRA.

Sequenced sample: naive CD4+ T cells from blood. The clonotype was recovered from a human donor in good health.

The CDR3 spells CASSVLAGQQFF. DNA of the CDR3: TGTGCCAGCAGCGTCCTAGCGGGACAGCAGTTCTTC. The rearrangement joins TRBV27 to TRBJ2-1, with 9 positions matching TRBD2. V trimming: 6 bases; J trimming: 11 bases; junction bases outside the gene matches: 5. Germline V gives CDR1 MNHEY, CDR2 SMNVEV (reference sequence). This CDR3 region has 12 residues.